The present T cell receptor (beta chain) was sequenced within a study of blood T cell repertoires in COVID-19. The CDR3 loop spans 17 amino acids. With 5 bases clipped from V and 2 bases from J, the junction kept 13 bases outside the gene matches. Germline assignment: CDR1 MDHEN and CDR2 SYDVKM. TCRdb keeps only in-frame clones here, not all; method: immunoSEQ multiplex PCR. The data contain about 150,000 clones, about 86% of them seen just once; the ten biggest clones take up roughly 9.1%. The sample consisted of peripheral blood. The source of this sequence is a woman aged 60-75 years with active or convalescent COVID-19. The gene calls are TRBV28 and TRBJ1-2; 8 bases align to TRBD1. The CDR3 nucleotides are TGTGCCAGCAGTCCCGCCGGGACAGGAACCAGAAACTATGGCTACACCTTC. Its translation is CASSPAGTGTRNYGYTF.